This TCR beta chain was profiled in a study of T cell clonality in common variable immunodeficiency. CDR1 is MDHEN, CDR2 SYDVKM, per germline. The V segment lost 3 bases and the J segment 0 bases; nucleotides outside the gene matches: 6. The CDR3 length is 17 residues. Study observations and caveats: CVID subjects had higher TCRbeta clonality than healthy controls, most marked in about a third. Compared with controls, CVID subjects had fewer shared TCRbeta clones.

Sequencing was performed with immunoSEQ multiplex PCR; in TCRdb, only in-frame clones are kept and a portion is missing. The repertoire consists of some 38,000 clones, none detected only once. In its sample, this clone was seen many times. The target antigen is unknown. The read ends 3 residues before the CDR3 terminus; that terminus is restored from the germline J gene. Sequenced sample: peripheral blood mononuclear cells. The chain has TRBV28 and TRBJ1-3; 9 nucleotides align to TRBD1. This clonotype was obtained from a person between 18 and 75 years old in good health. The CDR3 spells CASSFPTGGFSGNTIYF. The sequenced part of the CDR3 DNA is TGTGCCAGCAGTTTCCCGACAGGGGGATTCTCTGGAAACACC.